These 22 T cell receptor beta chains were sequenced from one sample in a study of cytomegalovirus exposure and HLA in healthy donors. The PCR made use of 60 Vbeta and 13 Jbeta primers. This table comes from immunoSEQ multiplex PCR, and its TCRdb copy is limited to in-frame clones, with some not included. The table has just under 150,000 clones, roughly 80% seen once. The source material was PBMCs. The receptors originated from a woman aged 25 to 45 in good health and CMV-seronegative.

This rearrangement joins TRBV19 to TRBJ2-1, with 9 bases matching TRBD1. The CDR3 consists of 14 residues. From germline, CDR1 is LNHDA and CDR2 SQIVND (reference sequence). V shed 5 bases and J 9 bases; nucleotides not matched to a gene: 8. In DNA, the CDR3 is TGTGCCAGTAGTTGGGGACAGGGCTTGGGTGAGCAGTTCTTC. It codes for CASSWGQGLGEQFF.

The V call is TRBV2, the J call TRBJ1-4, with D perhaps matching TRBD1 (6 bases). CDR1 and CDR2 (germline): SNHLY, FYNNEI. Trimming cost V 8 bases and J 7 bases, with 20 bases left between them. The CDR3 length is 15 residues. CDR3 in amino acids: CASFWGGRAREKLFF. The CDR3 coding sequence is TGTGCCAGCTTCTGGGGGGGCAGGGCGCGTGAAAAACTGTTTTTT.

The chain links TRBV10-2 to TRBJ2-4; no firm D call. CDR1 WSHSY and CDR2 SAAADI come from the germline V gene. The V and J ends lost 5 bases and 6 bases respectively, with 5 bases between them. The CDR3 is 11 residues long. CDR3 coding DNA: TGCGCCAGCAGTCCAGGAAACATTCAGTACTTC. Encoded protein: CASSPGNIQYF.

The chain is built from TRBV27 and TRBJ2-5; TRBD2 matches at 13 bases. Germline loops: CDR1 MNHEY, CDR2 SMNVEV (reference sequence). The CDR3 consists of 15 residues. V shed 4 bases, J shed 5 bases, and the junction held 4 bases outside the gene matches. This chain's CDR3 is CASSSGLAGFETQYF. The CDR3 DNA reads TGTGCCAGCAGTTCGGGACTAGCGGGATTTGAGACCCAGTACTTC.

This chain links TRBV9 with TRBJ1-6, with 9 nucleotides matching TRBD1. Trimming cost V 3 bases and J 0 bases; bases outside gene matches: 4. Germline CDR1 reads SGDLS; CDR2 reads YYNGEE. This CDR3 has 17 amino acids. The CDR3 region is CASSEGQGSSYNSPLHF. The CDR3 DNA follows: TGTGCCAGCAGCGAGGGACAGGGAAGCTCCTATAATTCACCCCTCCACTTT.

A note on this clone: Within the sample, other DNA sequences also encode this same CDR3. The chain combines TRBV6-1 with TRBJ1-6; 9 nucleotides line up with TRBD1. The CDR3 totals 13 residues. J was trimmed by 11 bases and V by 5 bases; bases with no gene match: 4. The V gene's germline CDR1 is MNHNS and CDR2 SASEGT. CDR3 sequence: CASSLGQGTPLHF. CDR3 sequence (DNA): TGTGCCAGCAGTCTAGGACAGGGGACACCCCTCCACTTT.

The chain has TRBV6-1 and TRBJ2-1; D possibly corresponds to TRBD1 (6 bases). This CDR3 contains 17 residues. V was cut by 2 bases and J by 1 base, with 15 bases left in between. Germline lookup yields CDR1 MNHNS and CDR2 SASEGT. The CDR3 bases are TGTGCCAGCAGTGAATTAGTAGGGGGTGGGTCCTACAATGAGCAGTTCTTC. It encodes CASSELVGGGSYNEQFF.

This chain uses TRBV7-2 with TRBJ2-1; 9 positions agree with TRBD2. CDR1 is SGHTA, CDR2 FQGNSA, per germline. The V and J ends lost 2 bases and 16 bases, in that order; junction bases with no gene match: 9. This CDR3 is 13 amino acids long. The DNA of the CDR3 is TGTGCCAGCAGCTTAAGGCTAGCGGGGATTCACTTCTTC. It yields the protein CASSLRLAGIHFF. Looking up the rest from reference TRBV7-2 and TRBJ2-1 gives the full variable domain: GAGVSQSPSNKVTEKGKDVELRCDPISGHTALYWYRQSLGQGLEFLIYFQGNSAPDKSGLPSDRFSAERTGGSVSTLTIQRTQQEDSAVYLCASSLRLAGIHFFGPGTRLTVL.

The CDR3 DNA follows: TGTGCCAGCAGTTACGATTTGGGGGCGGTAAACACTGAAGCTTTCTTT. Its translation: CASSYDLGAVNTEAFF. The J gene is TRBJ1-1, the V gene TRBV6-6; possibly TRBD1 for D (6 bases). Germline-derived CDR1 and CDR2 are MNHNY and SVGAGI (reference sequence). The CDR3 sequence is 16 residues long. Trimming took off 2 bases at V and 2 bases at J, with 15 bases between the two ends.

With regard to this clone: Relative to the germline gene, one junction end is altered; a read error may explain this. The V gene is TRBV7-9, the J gene TRBJ2-7; TRBD2 is a possible D gene (6 bases). This CDR3 is built from 14 residues. CDR1 and CDR2 from the germline V gene are SEHNR and FQNEAQ (reference sequence). The CDR3 DNA reads TGTTCCAGCAGCTTAGCGCGGGGTCCGCTGGAGCAGTACTTC. This translates into CSSSLARGPLEQYF.

This clone was counted only a few times. CDR3 amino acids: CASSTGTGPNEKLFF. For the CDR3, the DNA is TGTGCCAGCTCAACCGGGACAGGGCCTAATGAAAAACTGTTTTTT. This chain joins TRBV18 and TRBJ1-4; TRBD1 aligns across 9 bases. This CDR3 has 15 residues. The V segment lost 5 bases and the J segment 3 bases; nucleotides outside the gene matches: 4. The germline gives CDR1 KGHSH, CDR2 LQKENI.

The rearrangement links TRBV5-1 to TRBJ2-5; TRBD2 matches at 13 bases. The CDR3 has 17 residues. Germline V gene sequence: CDR1 SGHRS, CDR2 YFSETQ. Trimming cost V 6 bases and J 3 bases; bases outside gene matches: 11. The CDR3 coding sequence is TGCGCCAGCATGTTTCGGACTAGCGGGAGAGGTGAAGAGACCCAGTACTTC. Amino acid sequence: CASMFRTSGRGEETQYF.

The chain is built from TRBV10-2 and TRBJ2-7, with D possibly being TRBD1 (6 bases). V lost 1 base and J lost 1, with 8 bases in between. This CDR3 has 14 residues. Germline values: CDR1 WSHSY, CDR2 SAAADI. DNA of the CDR3: TGCGCCAGCAGTGAGTTCGGGACATCCTACGAGCAGTACTTC. Residues: CASSEFGTSYEQYF.

The chain links TRBV30 to TRBJ2-7; D is perhaps TRBD1 (5 bases). Germline values: CDR1 GTSNPN, CDR2 SVGIG (reference sequence). The CDR3 contains 13 residues. Trimming removed 3 bases from V and 2 bases from J, with 11 bases in between. The CDR3 here is CAWRADITYEQYF. In DNA, the CDR3 is TGTGCCTGGAGGGCGGACATAACCTACGAGCAGTACTTC.

The sample holds many counts of this clone. The chain recombines TRBV25-1 with TRBJ1-1; possible D gene TRBD1, 6 bases. Germline V gene lookup returns CDR1 MGHDK and CDR2 SYGVNS. V shed 2 bases and J shed 1 base, with 8 bases lying between them. The length of the CDR3 is 14 residues. CDR3 protein: CASSEPTGNTEAFF. The CDR3 coding sequence is TGTGCCAGCAGTGAACCGACAGGGAACACTGAAGCTTTCTTT.

The rearrangement joins TRBV25-1 to TRBJ2-3, with D maybe TRBD2 (6 bases). The germline V and J ends were trimmed by 2 bases and 1 base, with 7 bases remaining between them. CDR1 MGHDK and CDR2 SYGVNS come from the germline V gene. This CDR3 has 14 amino acids. CDR3 DNA sequence: TGTGCCAGCAGTGAAATAGCGGGCACAGATACGCAGTATTTT. This encodes CASSEIAGTDTQYF.

This clone was observed a few times. This chain connects TRBV2 to TRBJ2-3; D not resolved. This CDR3 has 13 amino acids. V was trimmed by 7 bases and J by 2 bases, leaving 10 bases between them. Germline CDR1 is SNHLY and CDR2 is FYNNEI. DNA for the CDR3: TGTGCCAGCACGGAGAGCCCCACAGATACGCAGTATTTT. Its translation: CASTESPTDTQYF.

The DNA for the CDR3 is TGTGCCAGCAGCTCGGGACAGGAGAGGAAGACCCAGTACTTC. Its translation is CASSSGQERKTQYF. J is TRBJ2-5 and V is TRBV5-8; 8 nucleotides agree with TRBD1. Germline CDR1 and CDR2: SGHTS and YDEGEE. The ends lost 3 bases at V and 6 bases at J; junction bases unmatched: 7. The CDR3 totals 14 residues.

The table lists this clone with a count of one. The genes are TRBV5-4 and TRBJ1-2; D might be TRBD1 (6 bases). The CDR3 sequence is 15 residues long. The V gene lost 4 bases and the J gene lost 3 bases, with 16 bases spanning the gap. Germline V CDR1 and CDR2: SGHNT, YYREEE (reference sequence). CDR3 nucleotides: TGTGCCAGCAGCCAAGACAGGTTGAGGGACTATGGCTACACCTTC. Protein product: CASSQDRLRDYGYTF.

The V and J genes are TRBV4-3 and TRBJ2-3, with no clear D. The V gene's germline CDR1 is LGHNA and CDR2 YSLEER. The CDR3 runs 16 residues. V was pared by 4 bases and J by 3 bases, with 17 bases between. The CDR3 region is CASSPTAERRTDTQYF. The DNA for the CDR3 is TGCGCCAGCAGCCCGACCGCGGAGCGTCGAACAGATACGCAGTATTTT.

This clone was observed a handful of times. The V and J genes are TRBV4-3 and TRBJ1-2, with 7 bases matching TRBD1. This CDR3 is 15 amino acids long. Germline values: CDR1 LGHNA, CDR2 YSLEER. V lost 0 bases, J lost 7 bases, and 8 bases stayed unmatched. The CDR3 bases are TGCGCCAGCAGCCAAGATGGAACAGGGGACGGTGGCTACACCTTC. Translating gives CASSQDGTGDGGYTF.

This sequence joins TRBV7-9 and TRBJ1-5; the D is unclear. The V and J ends lost 1 base and 7 bases respectively, with 8 bases between them. This CDR3 comprises 13 residues. CDR1 is SEHNR, CDR2 FQNEAQ, per germline (reference sequence). The CDR3 coding sequence is TGTGCCAGCAGCTTAGGGCAATTCCAGCCCCAGCATTTT. The encoded protein is CASSLGQFQPQHF. Variable domain in full (rest from reference TRBV7-9 and TRBJ1-5): DTGVSQNPRHKITKRGQNVTFRCDPISEHNRLYWYRQTLGQGPEFLTYFQNEAQLEKSRLLSDRFSAERPKGSFSTLEIQRTEQGDSAMYLCASSLGQFQPQHFGDGTRLSIL.